These T cell receptor beta chains were read from a single sample in a study of blood T cells in healthy people across ages. TCRdb recomputed calls from the 5' RACE reads with MiXCR, one row per CDR3 protein. This table holds approximately 800,000 distinct CDR3 sequences, 55% to 70% found once. Sequenced: blood. These TCRs come from a man aged 25-40 years in good health. The CDR3 runs from the conserved cysteine through the conserved F or W. A D gene is named only where the DNA matches it firmly. Expanded clones get a size class; other rows say once, few or many, or leave the size out.

v_call: TRBV13; clone_size: once; j_call: TRBJ2-7; d_call: .; cdr3_nt: TGTGCCAGCAGCTCCAACTCTGGGACGGGGAAAAGGACCTACGAGCAGTACTTC; cdr3_aa: CASSSNSGTGKRTYEQYF
v_call: TRBV29-1; clone_size: few; j_call: TRBJ2-7; d_call: TRBD1; cdr3_nt: TGCAGCGTTCGACAGGGGAACGAGCAGTACTTC; cdr3_aa: CSVRQGNEQYF
v_call: TRBV9; clone_size: few; j_call: TRBJ2-5; d_call: .; cdr3_nt: TGTGCCAGCAGCGCCCTTTACCCGGGACCCCAGAGAGAGACCCAGTACTTC; cdr3_aa: CASSALYPGPQRETQYF
v_call: TRBV20-1; clone_size: .; j_call: TRBJ2-1; d_call: TRBD2; cdr3_nt: TGCAGTGCCCCCGGGGGGGCAGGGCTTCCCAATGAGCAGTTCTTC; cdr3_aa: CSAPGGAGLPNEQFF
v_call: TRBV7-2; clone_size: .; j_call: TRBJ2-7; d_call: .; cdr3_nt: TGTGCCAGCAGCGCCGCTTGGGGACTCCCCGAGCAGTACTTC; cdr3_aa: CASSAAWGLPEQYF
v_call: TRBV4-2; clone_size: few; j_call: TRBJ1-6; d_call: TRBD1; cdr3_nt: TGTGCCAGCAGCCAAGACTCGGCGACAGGGTCGGGTTCACCCCTCCACTTT; cdr3_aa: CASSQDSATGSGSPLHF
v_call: TRBV4-3; clone_size: once; j_call: TRBJ2-2; d_call: TRBD2; cdr3_nt: TGCGCCAGCAGCCAAGTTACTAGCGGGTTCGGGGAGCTGTTTTTT; cdr3_aa: CASSQVTSGFGELFF
v_call: TRBV5-5; clone_size: .; j_call: TRBJ2-7; d_call: TRBD2; cdr3_nt: TGTGCCAGCAGCAACGGACTAGCGGCCTCCTACGAGCAGTACTTC; cdr3_aa: CASSNGLAASYEQYF
v_call: TRBV7-2; clone_size: few; j_call: TRBJ1-1; d_call: TRBD1; cdr3_nt: TGTGCCAGCAGACCAGGGGGAGGTACTGAAGCTTTCTTT; cdr3_aa: CASRPGGGTEAFF
v_call: TRBV5-1; clone_size: .; j_call: TRBJ2-7; d_call: .; cdr3_nt: TGCGCCAGCAGCTCGGGAGGCAGGGGCTACGAGCAGTACTTC; cdr3_aa: CASSSGGRGYEQYF
v_call: TRBV4-1; clone_size: .; j_call: TRBJ2-4; d_call: .; cdr3_nt: TGCGCCAGCAGCCAAGAAGGGGCTGGGGTCCTGAGGGAAAACATTCAGTACTTC; cdr3_aa: CASSQEGAGVLRENIQYF
v_call: TRBV11-2; clone_size: .; j_call: TRBJ2-3; d_call: TRBD1; cdr3_nt: TGTGCCAGCAGCTTAGCGTTACCGGGACAGCCAGAGGATACGCAGTATTTT; cdr3_aa: CASSLALPGQPEDTQYF
v_call: TRBV2; clone_size: .; j_call: TRBJ2-7; d_call: .; cdr3_nt: TGTGCCAGCAGTGAAGGCGGACAGTATTCCGAGCAGTACTTC; cdr3_aa: CASSEGGQYSEQYF
v_call: TRBV7-2; clone_size: once; j_call: TRBJ2-5; d_call: TRBD2; cdr3_nt: TGTGCCAGCAGCTTAAGGACTAGCGGGAGTGAGACCCAGTACTTC; cdr3_aa: CASSLRTSGSETQYF
v_call: TRBV7-2; clone_size: many; j_call: TRBJ1-2; d_call: .; cdr3_nt: TGTGCCAGCAGTTTAGGTGGGGGAAACTATGGCTACACCTTC; cdr3_aa: CASSLGGGNYGYTF
v_call: TRBV11-1; clone_size: .; j_call: TRBJ2-3; d_call: .; cdr3_nt: TGTGCCAGCACCCCTCCCGGGACAGATACGCAGTATTTT; cdr3_aa: CASTPPGTDTQYF
v_call: TRBV18; clone_size: .; j_call: TRBJ2-1; d_call: TRBD2; cdr3_nt: TGTGCCAGCTCATCCGGACTAGCGGGAACCTCATACAATGAGCAGTTCTTC; cdr3_aa: CASSSGLAGTSYNEQFF
v_call: TRBV29-1; clone_size: .; j_call: TRBJ1-1; d_call: TRBD1; cdr3_nt: TGCAGCGTGAAGCAACCCGGGACAGGGGGCCGTCGGAGCACTGAAGCTTTCTTT; cdr3_aa: CSVKQPGTGGRRSTEAFF
v_call: TRBV3-1; clone_size: .; j_call: TRBJ1-5; d_call: TRBD1; cdr3_nt: TGTGCCAGCAGCCAGGGAGCAACAGGGGGCCAGCCCCAGCATTTT; cdr3_aa: CASSQGATGGQPQHF
v_call: TRBV6-2/TRBV6-3; clone_size: .; j_call: TRBJ1-5; d_call: .; cdr3_nt: TGTGCCAGCAGTCACCCGAATCAGCCCCAGCATTTT; cdr3_aa: CASSHPNQPQHF
v_call: TRBV6-5; clone_size: .; j_call: TRBJ2-5; d_call: .; cdr3_nt: TGTGCCAGCAGAATCGACGGGGGAGGACGAGAGACCCAGTACTTC; cdr3_aa: CASRIDGGGRETQYF
v_call: TRBV12-3/TRBV12-4; clone_size: few; j_call: TRBJ2-5; d_call: TRBD2; cdr3_nt: TGTGCCAGCGGGTCAGCTAGCGGGCATAGGGAGCAGTACTTC; cdr3_aa: CASGSASGHREQYF
v_call: TRBV13; clone_size: few; j_call: TRBJ1-1; d_call: .; cdr3_nt: TGTGCCAGCAGCTCTGGTCTGGGGGGCACTGAAGCTTTCTTT; cdr3_aa: CASSSGLGGTEAFF
v_call: TRBV12-3/TRBV12-4; clone_size: .; j_call: TRBJ2-4; d_call: .; cdr3_nt: TGTGCCAGCAGTTTACAACAGGGAGGACTGTACTTC; cdr3_aa: CASSLQQGGLYF
v_call: TRBV18; clone_size: .; j_call: TRBJ2-1; d_call: .; cdr3_nt: TGTGCCAGCTCACCCTCGGGGCAGGGTTACACTGAGCAGTTCTTC; cdr3_aa: CASSPSGQGYTEQFF
v_call: TRBV20-1; clone_size: .; j_call: TRBJ2-5; d_call: .; cdr3_nt: TGCAGTGCTACCCTTTGGGGAGGAAACCAAGAGACCCAGTACTTC; cdr3_aa: CSATLWGGNQETQYF
v_call: TRBV7-2; clone_size: once; j_call: TRBJ2-7; d_call: .; cdr3_nt: TGTGCCAGCAGCTCTGGGGGATCCGGCTCCTACGAGCAGTACTTC; cdr3_aa: CASSSGGSGSYEQYF
v_call: TRBV20-1; clone_size: .; j_call: TRBJ2-1; d_call: TRBD1; cdr3_nt: TGCAGTGCTGAGGACAGGGATACCTACGAGCAGTTCTTC; cdr3_aa: CSAEDRDTYEQFF
v_call: TRBV2; clone_size: .; j_call: TRBJ1-6; d_call: .; cdr3_nt: TGTGCCACCCTGGAGCGCCAGAGGAATTCACCCCTCCACTTT; cdr3_aa: CATLERQRNSPLHF
v_call: TRBV3-1; clone_size: .; j_call: TRBJ2-7; d_call: .; cdr3_nt: TGTGCTAGCCAGCAACCGGGAGCCGAGCAGTACTTC; cdr3_aa: CASQQPGAEQYF